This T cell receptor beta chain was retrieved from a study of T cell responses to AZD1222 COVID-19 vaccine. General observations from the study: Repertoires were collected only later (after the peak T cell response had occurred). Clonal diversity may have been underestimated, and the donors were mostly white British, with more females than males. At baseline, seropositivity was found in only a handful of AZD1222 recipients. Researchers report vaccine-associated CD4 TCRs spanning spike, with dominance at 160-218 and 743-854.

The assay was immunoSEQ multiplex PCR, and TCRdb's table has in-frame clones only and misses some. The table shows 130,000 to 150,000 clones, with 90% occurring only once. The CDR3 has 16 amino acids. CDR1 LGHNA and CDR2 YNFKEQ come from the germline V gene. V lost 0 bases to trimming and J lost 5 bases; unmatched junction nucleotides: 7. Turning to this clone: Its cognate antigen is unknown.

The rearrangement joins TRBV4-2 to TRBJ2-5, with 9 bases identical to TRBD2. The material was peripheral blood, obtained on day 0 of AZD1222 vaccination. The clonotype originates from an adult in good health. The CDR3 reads CASSQEGSSGGETQYF. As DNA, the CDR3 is TGTGCCAGCAGCCAAGAAGGGTCCAGCGGGGGGGAGACCCAGTACTTC.